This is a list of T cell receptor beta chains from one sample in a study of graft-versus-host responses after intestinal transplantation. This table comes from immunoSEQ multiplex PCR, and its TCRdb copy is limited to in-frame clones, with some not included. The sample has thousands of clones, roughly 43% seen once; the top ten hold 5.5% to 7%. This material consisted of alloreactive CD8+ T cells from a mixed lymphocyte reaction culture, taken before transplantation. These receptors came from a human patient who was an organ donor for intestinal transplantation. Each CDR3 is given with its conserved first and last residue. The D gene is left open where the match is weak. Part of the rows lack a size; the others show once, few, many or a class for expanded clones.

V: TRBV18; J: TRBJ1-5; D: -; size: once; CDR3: CASSRDRIGQPQHF; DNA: TGTGCCAGCTCACGAGACAGGATTGGACAGCCCCAGCATTTT
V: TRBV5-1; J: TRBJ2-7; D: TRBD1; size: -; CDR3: CASSWDRAYEQYF; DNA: TGCGCCAGCAGTTGGGACAGGGCTTACGAGCAGTACTTC
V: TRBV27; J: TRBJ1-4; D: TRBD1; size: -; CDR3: CASIQGAGEKLFF; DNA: TGTGCCAGCATTCAGGGGGCAGGTGAAAAACTGTTTTTT
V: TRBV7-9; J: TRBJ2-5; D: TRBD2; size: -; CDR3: CASSLPRLARRETQYF; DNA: TGTGCCAGCAGCCTACCCCGACTAGCTCGAAGAGAGACCCAGTACTTC
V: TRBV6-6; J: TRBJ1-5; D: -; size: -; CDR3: CASSYWEGTDNQPQHF; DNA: TGTGCCAGCAGTTACTGGGAGGGAACGGACAATCAGCCCCAGCATTTT
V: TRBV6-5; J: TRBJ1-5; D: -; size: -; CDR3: CASSLRANQPQHF; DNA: TGTGCCAGCAGTTTGCGGGCAAATCAGCCCCAGCATTTT
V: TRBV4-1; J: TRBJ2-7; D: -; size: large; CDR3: CASSQDPATTPDEQYF; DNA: TGCGCCAGCAGCCAAGATCCAGCGACTACTCCAGACGAGCAGTACTTC
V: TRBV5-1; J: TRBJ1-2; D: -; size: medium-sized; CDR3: CASSPEAGNYGYTF; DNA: TGCGCCAGCAGCCCCGAGGCGGGTAACTATGGCTACACCTTC
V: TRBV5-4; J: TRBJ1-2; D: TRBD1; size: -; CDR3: CASSFGTGELGGYTF; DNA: TGTGCCAGCAGCTTCGGCACAGGGGAACTAGGAGGCTACACCTTC
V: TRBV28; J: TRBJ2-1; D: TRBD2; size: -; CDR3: CASTKREVLDEQFF; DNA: TGTGCCAGCACGAAGCGGGAGGTTCTGGATGAGCAGTTCTTC
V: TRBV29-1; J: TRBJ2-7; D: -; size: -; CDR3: CSVVPKSYEQYF; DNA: TGCAGCGTCGTTCCCAAGAGCTACGAGCAGTACTTC
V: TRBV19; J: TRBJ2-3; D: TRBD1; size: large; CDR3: CASSIRDRGGTDTQYF; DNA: TGTGCCAGTAGTATACGGGACAGGGGGGGCACAGATACGCAGTATTTT
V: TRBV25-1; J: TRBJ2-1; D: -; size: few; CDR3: CASKQGRNEQFF; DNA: TGTGCCAGCAAACAGGGGAGGAATGAGCAGTTCTTC
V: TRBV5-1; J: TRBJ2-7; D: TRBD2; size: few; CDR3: CASSQGGRIYEQYF; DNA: TGCGCCAGCAGCCAAGGCGGGAGGATTTACGAGCAGTACTTC
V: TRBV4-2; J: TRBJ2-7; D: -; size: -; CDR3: CASSQDLTLWEQYF; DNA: TGTGCCAGCAGCCAAGATTTGACTCTCTGGGAGCAGTACTTC
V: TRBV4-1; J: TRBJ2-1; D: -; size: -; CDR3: CASSLPGLGQSSYNEQFF; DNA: TGCGCCAGCAGTCTTCCTGGGTTGGGCCAGAGCTCCTACAATGAGCAGTTCTTC
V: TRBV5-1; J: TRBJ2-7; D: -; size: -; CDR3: CASSEDSSYEQYF; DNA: TGCGCCAGCAGCGAGGACAGCTCCTACGAGCAGTACTTC
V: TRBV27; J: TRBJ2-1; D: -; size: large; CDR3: CASSLSGGQYNEQFF; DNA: TGTGCCAGCAGTTTATCGGGAGGCCAATACAATGAGCAGTTCTTC
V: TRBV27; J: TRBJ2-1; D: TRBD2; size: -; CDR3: CASSSGTSGYNEQFF; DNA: TGTGCCAGCAGTTCCGGGACTAGCGGCTACAATGAGCAGTTCTTC
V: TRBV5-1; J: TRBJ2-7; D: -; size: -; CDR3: CASSPRGLWHYEQYF; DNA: TGCGCCAGCAGCCCGCGGGGTTTGTGGCACTACGAGCAGTACTTC